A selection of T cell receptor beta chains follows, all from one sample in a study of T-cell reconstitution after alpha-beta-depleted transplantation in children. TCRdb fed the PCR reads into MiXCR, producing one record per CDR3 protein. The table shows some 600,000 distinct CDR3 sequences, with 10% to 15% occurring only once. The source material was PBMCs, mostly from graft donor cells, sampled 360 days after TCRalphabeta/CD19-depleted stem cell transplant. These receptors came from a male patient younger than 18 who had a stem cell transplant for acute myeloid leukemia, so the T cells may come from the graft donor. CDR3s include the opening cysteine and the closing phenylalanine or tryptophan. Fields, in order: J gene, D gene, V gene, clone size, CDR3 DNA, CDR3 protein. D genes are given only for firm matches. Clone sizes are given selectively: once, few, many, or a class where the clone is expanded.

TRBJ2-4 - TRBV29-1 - TGCAGCGTAATGGGACTCCGAATGAACATTCAGTACTTC CSVMGLRMNIQYF
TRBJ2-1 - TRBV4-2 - TGTGCCAGCAGCATCCGGACAGGGCTAGGACTAGCATCCTACAATGAGCAGTTCTTC CASSIRTGLGLASYNEQFF
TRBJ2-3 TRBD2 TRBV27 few TGTGCCAGCAGTTCCTTACTAGCGGGAGGCACAGATACGCAGTATTTT CASSSLLAGGTDTQYF
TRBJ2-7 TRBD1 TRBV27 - TGTGCCAGCAGTTGGGCGGGACAGGGGGCCTCGAACCGACCCTACGAGCAGTACTTC CASSWAGQGASNRPYEQYF
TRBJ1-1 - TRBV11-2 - TGTGCCAGCTGTATCAAGTCGAACACTGAAGCTTTCTTT CASCIKSNTEAFF
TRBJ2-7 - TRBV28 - TGTGCCAGCAGTCCGCCCCCAACGGGGACTGGCTACGAGCAGTACTTC CASSPPPTGTGYEQYF
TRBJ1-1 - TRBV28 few TGTGCCAGCAGAGAACAGGGAGTGGAAGCTTTCTTT CASREQGVEAFF
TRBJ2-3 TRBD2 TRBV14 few TGTGCCAGCAGCTTCGGACTAGCGGGAGAAGTAGATACGCAGTATTTT CASSFGLAGEVDTQYF
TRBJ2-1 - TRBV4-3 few TGCGCCAGCAGCCGCACAGGCAGGTATGAGCAGTTCTTC CASSRTGRYEQFF
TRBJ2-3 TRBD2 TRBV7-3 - TGTGCCAGCAGCTTAAGGAGGAGAGGTAGCGGGAGCGGGGATACGCAGTATTTT CASSLRRRGSGSGDTQYF
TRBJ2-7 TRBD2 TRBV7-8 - TGTGCCAGCAGCCCCCCGGGACTAGCGCCCGCCTACGAGCAGTACTTC CASSPPGLAPAYEQYF
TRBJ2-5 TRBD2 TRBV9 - TGTGCCAGCCGTAGCGGGAGTGAGGAGACCCAGTACTTC CASRSGSEETQYF
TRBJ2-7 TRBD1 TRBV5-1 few TGCGCCAGCAGCCTGGACGGTGGTTGGCCGGGACAGGGGAACTACGAGCAGTACTTC CASSLDGGWPGQGNYEQYF
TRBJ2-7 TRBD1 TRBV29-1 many TGCAGCGTGGCGGGACAGGGGGCATTCCACGAGCAGTACTTC CSVAGQGAFHEQYF
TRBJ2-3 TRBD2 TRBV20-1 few TGCAGTGCCCCACACCGGACTAGCGGGACTAAAGATACGCAGTATTTT CSAPHRTSGTKDTQYF
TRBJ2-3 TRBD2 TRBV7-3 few TGTGCCAGCAGCCATTACGTATCTAGCGGGGGCACAGATACGCAGTATTTT CASSHYVSSGGTDTQYF
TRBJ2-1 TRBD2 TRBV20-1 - TGCAGTGCGGGGGGGACTGACCGCTCCTACAATGAGCAGTTCTTC CSAGGTDRSYNEQFF
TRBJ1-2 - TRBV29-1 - TGCAGCGTTGAAGATAGGGGCCCTTCCGCTAACTATGGCTACACCTTC CSVEDRGPSANYGYTF
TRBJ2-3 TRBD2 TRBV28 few TGTGCCAGCAGCCCCAATTTAAGGGGACTAGCGGGGATCAGCACAGATACGCAGTATTTT CASSPNLRGLAGISTDTQYF
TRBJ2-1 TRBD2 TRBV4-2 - TGTGCCAGCAGCCAAGAGAGACTAGCGGGGACCGAGCAGTTCTTC CASSQERLAGTEQFF
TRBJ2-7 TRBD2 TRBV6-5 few TGTGCCAGCAGTTACGGAACCGGGACTAGCGGTTACGAGCAGTACTTC CASSYGTGTSGYEQYF
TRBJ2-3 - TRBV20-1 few TGCAGTGCCGAGGTTAGGCCTAGCACAGATACGCAGTATTTT CSAEVRPSTDTQYF
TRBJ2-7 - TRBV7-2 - TGTGCCAGCAGCCCCACGATTGCTAGAAGGGACTACGAGCAGTACTTC CASSPTIARRDYEQYF
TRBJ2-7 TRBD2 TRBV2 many TGTGCCAGCAGTGAAGTTCTAGCGGGGCTCTACGAGCAGTACTTC CASSEVLAGLYEQYF
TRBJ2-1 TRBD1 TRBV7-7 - TGTGCTAGCAGCCAGGGACAGGCCAATGAGCAGTTCTTC CASSQGQANEQFF
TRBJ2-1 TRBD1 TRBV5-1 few TGCGCCAGCAGCACGACAGGGTCTTCCGTGCAGTTCTTC CASSTTGSSVQFF
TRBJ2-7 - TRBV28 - TGTGCCAGCAGTCAGGGGTTCCGCGAGCAGTACTTC CASSQGFREQYF
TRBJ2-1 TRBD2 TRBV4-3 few TGCGCCAGCAGCCATACGGGAGGTTCCTACAATGAGCAGTTCTTC CASSHTGGSYNEQFF
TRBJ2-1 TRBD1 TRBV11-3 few TGTGCCAGCAGTCCGACAGGGAAGAGCTCCTACAATGAGCAGTTCTTC CASSPTGKSSYNEQFF
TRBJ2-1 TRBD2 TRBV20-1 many TGCAGTGCTGGGTCTAGCGGGAGCGACCTAGGTTACAATGAGCAGTTCTTC CSAGSSGSDLGYNEQFF
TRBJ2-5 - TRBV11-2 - TGTGCCAGCAGGCCGACTCCCACGGAGACCCAGTACTTC CASRPTPTETQYF
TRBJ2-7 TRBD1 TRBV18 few TGTGCCAGCTCAACCCGGACAGGGGGCTCAGCGGACCCCCGCTCCTACGAGCAGTACTTC CASSTRTGGSADPRSYEQYF
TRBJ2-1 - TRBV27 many TGTGCCAGCAGGATGAAGTCCCAGCTCTTTTACAATGAGCAGTTCTTC CASRMKSQLFYNEQFF
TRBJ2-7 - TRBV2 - TGTGCCAGCAGGGTCGAGGCAGGGGGGTACGAGCAGTACTTC CASRVEAGGYEQYF
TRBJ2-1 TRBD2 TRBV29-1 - TGCAGCGTTGATCCCCAGTCACTAGCGGGAGTCAGTGAGCAGTTCTTC CSVDPQSLAGVSEQFF
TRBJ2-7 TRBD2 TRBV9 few TGTGCCAGCAGCGTAGCTGTTGGGACTAGCGGGGCCTACGAGCAGTACTTC CASSVAVGTSGAYEQYF
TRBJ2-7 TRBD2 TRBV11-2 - TGTGCCAGCAGCTTAAGGGGTACTAGCGGAGGAACCTACGAGCAGTACTTC CASSLRGTSGGTYEQYF
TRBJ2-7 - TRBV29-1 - TGCAGCGTTGGACAACTAGCAGACTACGAGCAGTACTTC CSVGQLADYEQYF
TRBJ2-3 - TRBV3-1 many TGTGCCAGCAGCCGACGCCCGGACCCCAGGACAGATACGCAGTATTTT CASSRRPDPRTDTQYF
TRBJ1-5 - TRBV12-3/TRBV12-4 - TGTGCCAGCAGCGGAGTTCAGGGCCAGCATTTT CASSGVQGQHF
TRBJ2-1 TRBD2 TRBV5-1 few TGCGCCAGCAGCTCCCGGACTAGCGGAGACAATGAGCAGTTCTTC CASSSRTSGDNEQFF
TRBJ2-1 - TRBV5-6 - TGTGCCAGCAGCTTGGTTTCCAGGGCAAATGAGCAGTTCTTC CASSLVSRANEQFF
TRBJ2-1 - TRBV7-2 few TGTGCCAGCAGCGCCCGGACCCCCCGTGAGCAGTTCTTC CASSARTPREQFF
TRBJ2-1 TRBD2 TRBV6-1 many TGTGCCAGCAGTGGCCTAGCGGGAGCCAATGAGCAGTTCTTC CASSGLAGANEQFF
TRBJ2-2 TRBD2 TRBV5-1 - TGCGCCAGCAGCGCTCTAGCGGGAGTATCCCCCGGGGAGCTGTTTTTT CASSALAGVSPGELFF
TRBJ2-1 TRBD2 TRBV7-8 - TGTGCCAGCAGCTTAGTGGCTAGCGGGACCGTGAGCTCCTACAATGAGCAGTTCTTC CASSLVASGTVSSYNEQFF
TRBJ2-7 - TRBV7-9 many TGTGCCAGCAGCCCAATTAACAACCAGGGGTCCTACGAGCAGTACTTC CASSPINNQGSYEQYF
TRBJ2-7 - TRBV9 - TGTGCCAGCAGCGTCGGGATAGGGAACTACGAGCAGTACTTC CASSVGIGNYEQYF
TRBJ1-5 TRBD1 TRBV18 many TGTGCCAGCTCGAGGGGGCCCAATCAGCCCCAGCATTTT CASSRGPNQPQHF
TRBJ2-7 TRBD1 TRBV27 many TGTGCCAGCAGCCAGACGGGACAGGGTTACTACGAGCAGTACTTC CASSQTGQGYYEQYF
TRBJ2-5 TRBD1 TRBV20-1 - TGCAGTGCAGACCTAGCCCAGGGGGACGAGACCCAGTACTTC CSADLAQGDETQYF
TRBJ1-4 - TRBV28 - TGTGCCAGCAGTCCGCACAGGGTGCTGACTAATGAAAAACTGTTTTTT CASSPHRVLTNEKLFF
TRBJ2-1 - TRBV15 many TGTGCCACCCGGGCTAGCGAATACAATGAGCAGTTCTTC CATRASEYNEQFF
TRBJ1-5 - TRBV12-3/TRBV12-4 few TGTGCCAGCAGTTTAGCGACAGGCTATCAGCCCCAGCATTTT CASSLATGYQPQHF
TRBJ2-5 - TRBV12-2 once TGTGCAAGTCGCCTTAGCGGGCGGGAGACCCAGTACTTC CASRLSGRETQYF
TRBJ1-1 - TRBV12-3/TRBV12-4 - TGTGCCAGCTCAACGGACACTGAAGCTTTCTTT CASSTDTEAFF